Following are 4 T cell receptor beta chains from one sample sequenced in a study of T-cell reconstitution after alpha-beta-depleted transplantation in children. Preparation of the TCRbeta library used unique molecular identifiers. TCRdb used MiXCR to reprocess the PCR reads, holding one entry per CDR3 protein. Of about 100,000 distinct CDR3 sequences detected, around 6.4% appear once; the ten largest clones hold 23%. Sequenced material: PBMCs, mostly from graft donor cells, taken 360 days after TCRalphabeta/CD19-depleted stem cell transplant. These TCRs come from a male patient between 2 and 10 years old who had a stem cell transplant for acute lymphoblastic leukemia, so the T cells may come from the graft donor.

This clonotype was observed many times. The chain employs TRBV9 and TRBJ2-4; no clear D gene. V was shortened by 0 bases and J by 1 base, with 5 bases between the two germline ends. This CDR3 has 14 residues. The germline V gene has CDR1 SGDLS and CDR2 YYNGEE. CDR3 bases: TGTGCCAGCAGCGTAGGTGAGGCCAAAAACATTCAGTACTTC. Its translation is CASSVGEAKNIQYF. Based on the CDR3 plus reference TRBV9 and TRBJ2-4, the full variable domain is DSGVTQTPKHLITATGQRVTLRCSPRSGDLSVYWYQQSLDQGLQFLIQYYNGEERAKGNILERFSAQQFPDLHSELNLSSLELGDSALYFCASSVGEAKNIQYFGAGTRLSVL.

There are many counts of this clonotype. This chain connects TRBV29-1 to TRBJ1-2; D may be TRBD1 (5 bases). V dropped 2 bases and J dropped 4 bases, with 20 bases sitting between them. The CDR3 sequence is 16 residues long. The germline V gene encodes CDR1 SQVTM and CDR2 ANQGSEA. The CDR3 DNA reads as TGCAGCGTTGAATCGGGGTTGACAGCCATTTCCTATGGCTACACCTTC. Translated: CSVESGLTAISYGYTF.

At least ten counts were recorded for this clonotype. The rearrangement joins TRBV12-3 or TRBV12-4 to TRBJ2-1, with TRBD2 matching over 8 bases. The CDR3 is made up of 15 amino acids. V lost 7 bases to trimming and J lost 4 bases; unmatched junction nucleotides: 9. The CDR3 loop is CASNQAGARYNEQFF. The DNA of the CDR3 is TGTGCCAGCAACCAAGCGGGGGCGCGGTACAATGAGCAGTTCTTC.

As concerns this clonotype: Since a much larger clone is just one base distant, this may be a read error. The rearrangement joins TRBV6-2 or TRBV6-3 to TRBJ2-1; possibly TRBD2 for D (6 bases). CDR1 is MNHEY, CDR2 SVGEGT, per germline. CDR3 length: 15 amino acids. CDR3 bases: TGTGCCTGCAGCTCCTGGGACTCCCCCTACAATGAGCAGTTCTTC. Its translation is CACSSWDSPYNEQFF.